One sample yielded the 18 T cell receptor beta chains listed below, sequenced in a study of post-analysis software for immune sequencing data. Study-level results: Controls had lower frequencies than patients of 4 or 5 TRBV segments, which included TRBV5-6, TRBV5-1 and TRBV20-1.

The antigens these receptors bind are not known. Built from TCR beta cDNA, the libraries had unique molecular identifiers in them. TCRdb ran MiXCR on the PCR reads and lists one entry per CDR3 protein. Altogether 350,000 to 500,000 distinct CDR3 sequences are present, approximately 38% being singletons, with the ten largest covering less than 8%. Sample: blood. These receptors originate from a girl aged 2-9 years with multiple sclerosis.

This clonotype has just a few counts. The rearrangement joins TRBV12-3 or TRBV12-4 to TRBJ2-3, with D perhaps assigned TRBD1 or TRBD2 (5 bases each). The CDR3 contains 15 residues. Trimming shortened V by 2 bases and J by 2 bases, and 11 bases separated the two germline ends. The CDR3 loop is CASSLRDPNTDTQYF. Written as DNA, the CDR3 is TGTGCCAGCAGTTTAAGGGACCCTAACACAGATACGCAGTATTTT.

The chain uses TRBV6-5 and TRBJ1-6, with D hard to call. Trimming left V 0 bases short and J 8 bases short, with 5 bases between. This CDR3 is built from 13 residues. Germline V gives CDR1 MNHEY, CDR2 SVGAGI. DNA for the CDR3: TGTGCCAGCAGTTACTCGTTATATTCACCCCTCCACTTT. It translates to CASSYSLYSPLHF.

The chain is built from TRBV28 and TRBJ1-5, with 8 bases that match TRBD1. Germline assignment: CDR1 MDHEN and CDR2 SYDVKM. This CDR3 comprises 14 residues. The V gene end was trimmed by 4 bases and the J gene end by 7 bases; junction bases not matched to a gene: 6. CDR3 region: CASSYTGGGQPQHF. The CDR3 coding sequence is TGTGCCAGCAGTTATACAGGGGGTGGACAGCCCCAGCATTTT. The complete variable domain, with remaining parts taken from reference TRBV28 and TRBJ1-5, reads DVKVTQSSRYLVKRTGEKVFLECVQDMDHENMFWYRQDPGLGLRLIYFSYDVKMKEKGDIPEGYSVSREKKERFSLILESASTNQTSMYLCASSYTGGGQPQHFGDGTRLSIL.

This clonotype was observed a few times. The DNA for the CDR3 is TGTGCCACCGGGACTTTGTGGCAGCCCCAGCATTTT. The encoded protein is CATGTLWQPQHF. The genes are TRBV15 and TRBJ1-5; possibly TRBD1 for D (5 bases). The CDR3 has 12 residues. The ends were cut back, 8 bases at V and 7 bases at J, with 12 bases in the middle. Germline CDR1 is LNHNV and CDR2 is YYDKDF (reference sequence).

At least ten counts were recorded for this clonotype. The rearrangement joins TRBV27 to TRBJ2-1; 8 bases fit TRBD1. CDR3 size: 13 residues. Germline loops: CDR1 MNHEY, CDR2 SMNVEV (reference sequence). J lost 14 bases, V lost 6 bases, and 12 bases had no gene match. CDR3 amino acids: CASRDRVPMNEFF. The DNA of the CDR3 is TGTGCCAGCAGGGACAGGGTTCCAATGAATGAGTTCTTC.

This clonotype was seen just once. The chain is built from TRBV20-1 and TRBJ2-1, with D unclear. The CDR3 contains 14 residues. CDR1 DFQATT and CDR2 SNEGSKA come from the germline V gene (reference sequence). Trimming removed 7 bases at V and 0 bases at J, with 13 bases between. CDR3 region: CSVGLISSYNEQFF. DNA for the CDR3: TGCAGTGTTGGGCTGATAAGCTCCTACAATGAGCAGTTCTTC.

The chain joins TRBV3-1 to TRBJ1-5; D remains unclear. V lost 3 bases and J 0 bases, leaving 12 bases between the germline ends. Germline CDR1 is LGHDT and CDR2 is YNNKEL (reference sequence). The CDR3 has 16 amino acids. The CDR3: CASSQQVWGSNQPQHF. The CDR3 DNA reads TGTGCCAGCAGCCAGCAGGTTTGGGGTAGCAATCAGCCCCAGCATTTT.

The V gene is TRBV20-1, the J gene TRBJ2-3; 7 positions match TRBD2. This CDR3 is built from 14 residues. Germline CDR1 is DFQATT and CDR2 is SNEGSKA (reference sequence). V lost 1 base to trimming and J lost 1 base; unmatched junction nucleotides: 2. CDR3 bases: TGCAGTGCTAGAGGGACTAGACGCACAGATACGCAGTATTTT. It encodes CSARGTRRTDTQYF.

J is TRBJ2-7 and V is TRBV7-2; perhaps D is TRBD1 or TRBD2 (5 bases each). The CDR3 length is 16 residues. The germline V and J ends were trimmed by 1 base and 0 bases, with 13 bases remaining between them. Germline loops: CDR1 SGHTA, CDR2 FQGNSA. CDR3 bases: TGTGCCAGCAGCTTAGGTGGGGGTCTAGGCTCCTACGAGCAGTACTTC. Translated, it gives CASSLGGGLGSYEQYF.

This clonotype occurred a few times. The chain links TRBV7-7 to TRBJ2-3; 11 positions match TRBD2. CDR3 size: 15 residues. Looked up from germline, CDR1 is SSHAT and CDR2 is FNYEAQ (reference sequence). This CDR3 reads CASSTSGKITDTQYF. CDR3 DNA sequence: TGTGCTAGCTCGACTAGCGGGAAAATCACAGATACGCAGTATTTT.

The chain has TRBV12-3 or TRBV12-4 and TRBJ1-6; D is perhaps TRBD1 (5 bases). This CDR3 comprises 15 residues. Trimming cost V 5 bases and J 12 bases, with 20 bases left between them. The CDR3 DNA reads TGTGCCAGCAGTACCAACACAGGAACCTCGGGACCCCTCCACTTT. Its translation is CASSTNTGTSGPLHF.

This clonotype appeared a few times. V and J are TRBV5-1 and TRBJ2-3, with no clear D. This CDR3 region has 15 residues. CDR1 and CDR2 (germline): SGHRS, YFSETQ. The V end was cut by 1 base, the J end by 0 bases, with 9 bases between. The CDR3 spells CASSLWIGSTDTQYF. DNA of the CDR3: TGCGCCAGCAGCTTGTGGATCGGTAGCACAGATACGCAGTATTTT.

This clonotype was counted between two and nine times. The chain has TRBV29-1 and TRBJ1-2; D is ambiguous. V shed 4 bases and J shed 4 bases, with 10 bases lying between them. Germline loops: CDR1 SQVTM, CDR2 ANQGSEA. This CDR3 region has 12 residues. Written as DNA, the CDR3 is TGCAGCGTTGCAAGACAATTCTATGGCTACACCTTC. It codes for CSVARQFYGYTF.

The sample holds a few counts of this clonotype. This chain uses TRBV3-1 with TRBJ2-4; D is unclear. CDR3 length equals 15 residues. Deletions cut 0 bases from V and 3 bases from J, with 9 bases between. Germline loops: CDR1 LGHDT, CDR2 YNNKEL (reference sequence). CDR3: CASSQEWVGKNIQYF. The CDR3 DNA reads TGTGCCAGCAGCCAAGAATGGGTGGGCAAAAACATTCAGTACTTC.

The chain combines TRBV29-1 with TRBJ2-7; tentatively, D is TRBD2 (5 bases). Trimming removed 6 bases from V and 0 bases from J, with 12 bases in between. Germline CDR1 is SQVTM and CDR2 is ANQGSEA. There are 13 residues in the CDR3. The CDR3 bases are TGCAGCGTGGACCGACTAAGCTCCTACGAGCAGTACTTC. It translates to CSVDRLSSYEQYF.

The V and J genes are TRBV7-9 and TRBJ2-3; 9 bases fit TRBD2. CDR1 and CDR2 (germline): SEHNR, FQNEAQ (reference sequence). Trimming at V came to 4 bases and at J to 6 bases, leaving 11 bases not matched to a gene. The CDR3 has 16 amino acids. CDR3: CASSSGLALNRDTQYF. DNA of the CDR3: TGTGCCAGCAGCTCAGGACTAGCGTTAAATAGGGATACGCAGTATTTT.

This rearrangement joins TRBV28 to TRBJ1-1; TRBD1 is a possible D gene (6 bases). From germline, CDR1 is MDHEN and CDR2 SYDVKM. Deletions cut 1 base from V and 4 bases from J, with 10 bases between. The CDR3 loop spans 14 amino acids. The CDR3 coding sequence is TGTGCCAGCAGTTTATCTCAGGGGAGCACTGAAGCTTTCTTT. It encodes CASSLSQGSTEAFF.

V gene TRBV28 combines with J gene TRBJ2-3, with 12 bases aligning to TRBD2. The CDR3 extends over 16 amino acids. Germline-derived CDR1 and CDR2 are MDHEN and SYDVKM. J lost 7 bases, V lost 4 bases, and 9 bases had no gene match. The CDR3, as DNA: TGTGCCAGCAGTTCTGCCCCACTAGCGGGGGGATATACGCAGTATTTT. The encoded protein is CASSSAPLAGGYTQYF.